This T cell receptor beta chain was captured by sequencing in a study of T cell responses to AZD1222 COVID-19 vaccine. Germline V gene sequence: CDR1 SGHKS, CDR2 YYEKEE (reference sequence). This CDR3 region has 13 residues. The V segment lost 1 base and the J segment 5 bases; nucleotides outside the gene matches: 0. Study-wide points: Most donors were white British, females outnumbered males, and clonal diversity was possibly underestimated.

Second-dose intervals of approximately 4 or approximately 12 weeks were pooled. Repertoires were generated with immunoSEQ multiplex PCR, while TCRdb's copy carries only in-frame clones and drops some. This sample yields roughly 120,000 clones, of which approximately 85% are seen a single time; approximately 4.4% belongs to the top ten. With respect to this clone: As yet, its antigen is unknown.

This receptor was obtained from an adult who received the AZD1222 COVID-19 vaccine. Specimen: peripheral blood, collected 28 days after the second AZD1222 dose. This chain connects TRBV5-5 to TRBJ1-5, with 7 bases that match TRBD1. The CDR3 DNA reads TGTGCCAGCAGCTTGCAGGGGGATCAGCCCCAGCATTTT. It encodes CASSLQGDQPQHF. The variable domain in full, completed from reference TRBV5-5 and TRBJ1-5, reads DAGVTQSPTHLIKTRGQQVTLRCSPISGHKSVSWYQQVLGQGPQFIFQYYEKEERGRGNFPDRFSARQFPNYSSELNVNALLLGDSALYLCASSLQGDQPQHFGDGTRLSIL.